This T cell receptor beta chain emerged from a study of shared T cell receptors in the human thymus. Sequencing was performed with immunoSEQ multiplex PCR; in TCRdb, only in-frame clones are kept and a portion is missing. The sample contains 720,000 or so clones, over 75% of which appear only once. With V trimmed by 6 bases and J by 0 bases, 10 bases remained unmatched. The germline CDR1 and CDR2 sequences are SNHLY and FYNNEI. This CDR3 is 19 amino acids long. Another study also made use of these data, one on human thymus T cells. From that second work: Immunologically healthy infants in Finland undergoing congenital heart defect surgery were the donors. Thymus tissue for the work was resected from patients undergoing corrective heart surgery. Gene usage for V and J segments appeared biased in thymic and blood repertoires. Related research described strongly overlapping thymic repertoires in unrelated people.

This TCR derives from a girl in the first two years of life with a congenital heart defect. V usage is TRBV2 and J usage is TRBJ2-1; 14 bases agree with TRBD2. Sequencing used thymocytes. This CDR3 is CASSLETSGGAPSYNEQFF. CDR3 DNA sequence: TGTGCCAGCAGCCTAGAGACTAGCGGGGGGGCCCCCTCCTACAATGAGCAGTTCTTC.